Listed here is a single T cell receptor beta chain. This clone has just a few counts. Its antigen target is currently unknown. No much larger clone exists at a distance of one base, and base qualities are not known. After removal of 7 bases from V and 9 bases from J, the junction retains 7 bases not matched to a gene. CDR1 and CDR2 (SNHLY, FYNNEI) derive from the germline V gene. Including the terminal cysteine and phenylalanine, the CDR3 comprises 14 residues. Only the CDR3 portion is preserved as DNA: 42 bases, with reading frame beginning at the first base. This sample was taken from a study of blood T cell repertoires in COVID-19 (TCRdb year 2020). With respect to the entire study: Samples from collaborators originated in the United States, Italy and Spain and spanned both the acute and convalescent phases of COVID-19. The dataset comprised deeply sampled blood TCRbeta repertoires from subjects exposed to, actively infected with, or recovered from COVID-19. The repertoires were made available in a free public database intended to serve as a resource for research on the immune response to SARS-CoV-2. The prospective study material was composed of cDNA or gDNA derived from T cells, B-cell-depleted T cells, or PBMCs. Sample metadata almost always included a de-identified subject ID, COVID-19 status, age in years and sex. Where available, HLA class I and class II types were obtained from metadata supplied by the sample provider rather than from assay-based typing. Samples came from the ongoing ImmuneRACE study (first 160 participants) plus 1,254 subjects from 6 global collaborators. Overall study outcomes, separate from this receptor: Clinical and demographic metadata were provided uncurated, with the amount varying by source and participant.

TCRbeta CDR3 regions were amplified from genomic DNA using the immunoSEQ Assay, a bias-controlled multiplex PCR. The original pipeline was this. Nucleated cell counts per sample were estimated from amplification of reference gene primers within the assay. To quantify the absolute abundance of each unique TCRbeta CDR3 rearrangement, sequence reads were collapsed and filtered. For each sample, productive Simpson clonality was calculated by taking the square root of Simpson's diversity index across productive rearrangements. This is the immuneACCESS table as TCRdb keeps it, with only in-frame sequences that have V and J called. A part of the clones is gone; compared with another copy, unresolved V genes explain less than half, and the rest is unexplained. V, J and clone size are those of that table, while D and trimming were read from the DNA. This sample has 170,000 or so clones in its table, and about 90% of those were observed once. In total, the top ten clones hold roughly 7.3% of the sample.

Enrolling through a virtual design, the prospective study's participants ranged in age from roughly 18 to 89 years and lived across roughly 24 United States geographic areas. In the prospective study, participants were assigned to cohorts based on the clinical history participants reported in a screening survey and a study questionnaire. For ImmuneRACE Cohort 3, a participant was defined as recovered based on two consecutive negative NP/OP PCR tests, clearance by a healthcare professional, or resolution of symptoms. In the prospective study, whole blood, serum and a nasopharyngeal or oropharyngeal swab were collected from each participant by mobile phlebotomists. Participants in the prospective study had the option to provide additional blood draws and questionnaires over an approximately 2-month period. Prospective study blood samples were shipped either frozen or at room temperature before DNA extraction.

The clonotype originates from a woman between 45 and 60 years old who had recovered from COVID-19. Recombination linked TRBV2 to TRBJ1-6; TRBD1 matches 9 bases in the middle. Sequenced: PBMCs or T cells enriched from blood (not recorded which). The CDR3 protein: CASTRGTGFSPLHF. DNA sequence: TGTGCCAGCACCCGAGGGACAGGGTTTTCACCCCTCCACTTT.